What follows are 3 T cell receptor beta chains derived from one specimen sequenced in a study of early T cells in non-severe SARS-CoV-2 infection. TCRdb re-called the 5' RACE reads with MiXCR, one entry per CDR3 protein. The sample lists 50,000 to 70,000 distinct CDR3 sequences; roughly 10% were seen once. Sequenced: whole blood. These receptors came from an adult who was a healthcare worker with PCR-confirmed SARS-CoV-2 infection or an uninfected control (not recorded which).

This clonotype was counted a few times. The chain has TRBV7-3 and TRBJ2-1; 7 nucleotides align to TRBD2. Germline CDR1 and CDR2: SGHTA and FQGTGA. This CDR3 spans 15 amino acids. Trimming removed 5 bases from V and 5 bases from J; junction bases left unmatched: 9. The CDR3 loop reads CASSPTGAGDNEQFF. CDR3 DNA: TGTGCCAGCAGCCCTACGGGTGCGGGGGACAATGAGCAGTTCTTC.

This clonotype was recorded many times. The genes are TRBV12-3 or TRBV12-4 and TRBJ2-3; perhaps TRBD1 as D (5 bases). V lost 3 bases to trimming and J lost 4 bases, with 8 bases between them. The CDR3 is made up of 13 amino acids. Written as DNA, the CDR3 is TGTGCCAGCAGTTTTCAGGGTTCAGATACGCAGTATTTT. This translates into CASSFQGSDTQYF.

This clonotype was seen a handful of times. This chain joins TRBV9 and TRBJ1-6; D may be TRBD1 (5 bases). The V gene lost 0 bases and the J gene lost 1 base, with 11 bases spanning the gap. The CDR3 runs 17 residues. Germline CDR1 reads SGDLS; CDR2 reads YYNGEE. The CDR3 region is CASSVGFGASYNSPLHF. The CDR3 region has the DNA TGTGCCAGCAGCGTAGGATTCGGGGCGTCCTATAATTCACCCCTCCACTTT.